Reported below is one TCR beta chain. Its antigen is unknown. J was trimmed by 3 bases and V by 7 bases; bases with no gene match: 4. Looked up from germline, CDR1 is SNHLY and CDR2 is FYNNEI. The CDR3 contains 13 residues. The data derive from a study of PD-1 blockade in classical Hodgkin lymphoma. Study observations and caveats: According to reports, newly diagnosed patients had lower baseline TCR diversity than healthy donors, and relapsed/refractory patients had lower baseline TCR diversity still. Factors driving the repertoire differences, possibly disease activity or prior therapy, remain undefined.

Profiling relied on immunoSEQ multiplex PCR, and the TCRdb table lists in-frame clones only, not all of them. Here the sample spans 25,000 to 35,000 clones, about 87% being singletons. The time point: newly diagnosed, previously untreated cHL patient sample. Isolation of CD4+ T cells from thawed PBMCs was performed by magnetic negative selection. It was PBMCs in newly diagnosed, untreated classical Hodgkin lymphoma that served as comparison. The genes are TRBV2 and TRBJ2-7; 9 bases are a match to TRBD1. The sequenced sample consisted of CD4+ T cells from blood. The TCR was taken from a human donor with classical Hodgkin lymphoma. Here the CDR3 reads CASTPTGGYEQYF. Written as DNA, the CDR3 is TGTGCCAGCACCCCGACAGGGGGCTACGAGCAGTACTTC.